This passage covers 15 T cell receptor beta chains from one sample sequenced in a study of regulatory T cells in long-lasting Graves disease. Time point: persistent/refractory GD, antithyroid drugs over 5 years with positive TRAb. With RNA extracted from PBMCs as input, the TCR library was made. With iRepertoire HTBI primers and Arm-PCR of CDR3 regions, TCR beta libraries were built. TCRdb itself ran the multiplex PCR reads through MiXCR, one entry per CDR3 protein. The table lists 400,000 to 500,000 distinct CDR3 sequences, 20% to 25% of them singletons. The sequencing here drew on peripheral blood mononuclear cells (PBMCs), taken when the disease was refractory, from a patient treated with antithyroid drugs. These receptors all stem from a female donor with Graves disease.

In the case of this clonotype: This may be a read error: a much more frequent sequence differs by one nucleotide. The genes are TRBV20-1 and TRBJ2-5; TRBD2 aligns across 9 bases. The CDR3 loop spans 14 amino acids. V lost 3 bases and J lost 1; bases outside the gene matches: 3. In germline, CDR1 is DFQATT, CDR2 SNEGSKA (reference sequence). As DNA, the CDR3 is TGCAGTGCTAGGGCGGGAGGGGCCCAAGAGACCCAGTACTTC. It is translated as CSARAGGAQETQYF.

Ten or more counts support this clonotype. The chain carries TRBV28 and TRBJ1-5; D unresolved. The V gene lost 6 bases and the J gene lost 5 bases, with 8 bases spanning the gap. The germline V gene encodes CDR1 MDHEN and CDR2 SYDVKM. The CDR3 is 12 residues long. The CDR3 spells CASSLEDQPQHF. In DNA, the CDR3 is TGTGCCAGCAGCTTAGAGGATCAGCCCCAGCATTTT.

This clonotype occurred many times. The chain employs TRBV28 and TRBJ1-1; no firm D call. Trimming left V 7 bases short and J 0 bases short, with 9 bases between. Germline CDR1 and CDR2: MDHEN and SYDVKM. This CDR3 contains 13 residues. For the CDR3, the DNA is TGTGCCAGCAAAACAGAGCTGAACACTGAAGCTTTCTTT. Protein sequence: CASKTELNTEAFF. The entire variable domain, with the rest obtained from reference TRBV28 and TRBJ1-1, is as follows: DVKVTQSSRYLVKRTGEKVFLECVQDMDHENMFWYRQDPGLGLRLIYFSYDVKMKEKGDIPEGYSVSREKKERFSLILESASTNQTSMYLCASKTELNTEAFFGQGTRLTVV.

The chain couples TRBV7-9 to TRBJ2-7; 11 bases are a match to TRBD2. V gave up 2 bases and J gave up 6 bases; unmatched junction bases: 3. This CDR3 is 14 amino acids long. The germline V gene has CDR1 SEHNR and CDR2 FQNEAQ (reference sequence). The CDR3 region has the DNA TGTGCCAGCAGCTTAACTAGCGGGAGCTCCGAGCAGTACTTC. Translated, it gives CASSLTSGSSEQYF.

The chain recombines TRBV28 with TRBJ2-2, with D possibly matching TRBD2 (7 bases). Trimming left V 8 bases short and J 6 bases short, with 19 bases between. Germline V gene sequence: CDR1 MDHEN, CDR2 SYDVKM. The CDR3 is 15 amino acids. CDR3 residues: CASLDGGREAGELFF. In nucleotides, the CDR3 is TGTGCCAGCCTCGACGGGGGGCGAGAGGCCGGGGAGCTGTTTTTT.

The V gene is TRBV29-1, the J gene TRBJ1-2; possible D gene TRBD1, 5 bases. The CDR3 extends over 13 amino acids. CDR1 SQVTM and CDR2 ANQGSEA come from the germline V gene. Deletions cut 3 bases from V and 4 bases from J, with 12 bases between. CDR3 DNA: TGCAGCGTTGAGTGGGGGTTCGGCTATGGCTACACCTTC. Translation gives CSVEWGFGYGYTF.

The CDR3 region is CASKAGSGAGYGYTF. CDR3 bases: TGTGCCAGCAAGGCAGGGTCGGGCGCGGGGTATGGCTACACCTTC. V is TRBV25-1 and J is TRBJ1-2; D is perhaps TRBD1 (5 bases). The CDR3 is 15 amino acids. V was clipped by 7 bases and J by 5 bases, with 20 bases between them. Germline assignment: CDR1 MGHDK and CDR2 SYGVNS.

This clonotype has more than one count but fewer than ten. CDR3 loop: CASSPGQGSGTDTQYF. CDR3 in DNA: TGTGCCAGCAGTCCCGGACAGGGTTCAGGCACAGATACGCAGTATTTT. The rearrangement links TRBV12-3 or TRBV12-4 to TRBJ2-3; 8 bases agree with TRBD1. V dropped 5 bases and J dropped 1; count of bases not matched to a gene: 8. The CDR3 extends over 16 amino acids.

This clonotype came up many times. This sequence joins TRBV28 and TRBJ1-2, with D unclear. CDR3 length equals 12 residues. V was clipped by 10 bases and J by 1 base, with 10 bases between them. Germline-derived CDR1 and CDR2 are MDHEN and SYDVKM. CDR3 region: CAIQRLNYGYTF. In DNA form, the CDR3 reads TGTGCCATCCAAAGACTTAACTATGGCTACACCTTC.

In this sample, this clonotype turned up many times. V is TRBV13 and J is TRBJ1-4; unclear D gene. Germline V gene sequence: CDR1 PRHDT, CDR2 FYEKMQ (reference sequence). With 5 bases removed from V and 5 bases from J, the gap between germline ends came to 9 bases. The CDR3 is made up of 13 amino acids. CDR3 coding DNA: TGTGCCAGCAGCCTTGGGAGAAATGAAAAACTGTTTTTT. It encodes CASSLGRNEKLFF.

The V gene is TRBV7-9, the J gene TRBJ1-1, with 7 bases lining up with TRBD1. Germline assignment: CDR1 SEHNR and CDR2 FQNEAQ (reference sequence). Losses at the gene ends were 5 bases for V and 0 bases for J; bases not matched to a gene: 6. There are 15 residues in the CDR3. The CDR3 sequence: CASSDRDSVNTEAFF. CDR3 in DNA: TGTGCCAGCAGCGACAGGGACTCCGTGAACACTGAAGCTTTCTTT. Filled out from reference TRBV7-9 and TRBJ1-1, the complete variable domain reads DTGVSQNPRHKITKRGQNVTFRCDPISEHNRLYWYRQTLGQGPEFLTYFQNEAQLEKSRLLSDRFSAERPKGSFSTLEIQRTEQGDSAMYLCASSDRDSVNTEAFFGQGTRLTVV.

V gene TRBV13 combines with J gene TRBJ2-5; the D gene is possibly TRBD1 (5 bases). Germline-derived CDR1 and CDR2 are PRHDT and FYEKMQ (reference sequence). Trimming removed 5 bases at V and 5 bases at J, with 21 bases between. The CDR3 is made up of 16 amino acids. CDR3 nucleotides: TGTGCCAGCAGCCCGCACCAGACAGTCGTTTGGGAGACCCAGTACTTC. Translation: CASSPHQTVVWETQYF.

The sample holds many counts of this clonotype. The chain recombines TRBV12-3 or TRBV12-4 with TRBJ1-5; D is possibly TRBD1 (6 bases). The CDR3 totals 12 residues. With 7 bases removed from V and 6 bases from J, the gap between germline ends came to 10 bases. The CDR3 sequence is CASTTGFQPQHF. The CDR3, as DNA: TGTGCCAGCACCACAGGGTTTCAGCCCCAGCATTTT.

This clonotype has a handful of counts. The chain joins TRBV28 to TRBJ2-7; 9 positions match TRBD1. The CDR3 totals 13 residues. Looked up from germline, CDR1 is MDHEN and CDR2 is SYDVKM. J lost 3 bases, V lost 6 bases, and 3 bases had no gene match. CDR3 region: CASRETGGYEQYF. DNA of the CDR3: TGTGCCAGCAGGGAGACAGGGGGCTACGAGCAGTACTTC.

The chain carries TRBV19 and TRBJ2-1, with 10 bases that match TRBD2. The CDR3 runs 15 residues. Trimming at V came to 2 bases and at J to 4 bases, leaving 2 bases not matched to a gene. From germline, CDR1 is LNHDA and CDR2 SQIVND (reference sequence). CDR3 nucleotides: TGTGCCAGTAGTATACTAGCGGGGGAGTACAATGAGCAGTTCTTC. Translation gives CASSILAGEYNEQFF.